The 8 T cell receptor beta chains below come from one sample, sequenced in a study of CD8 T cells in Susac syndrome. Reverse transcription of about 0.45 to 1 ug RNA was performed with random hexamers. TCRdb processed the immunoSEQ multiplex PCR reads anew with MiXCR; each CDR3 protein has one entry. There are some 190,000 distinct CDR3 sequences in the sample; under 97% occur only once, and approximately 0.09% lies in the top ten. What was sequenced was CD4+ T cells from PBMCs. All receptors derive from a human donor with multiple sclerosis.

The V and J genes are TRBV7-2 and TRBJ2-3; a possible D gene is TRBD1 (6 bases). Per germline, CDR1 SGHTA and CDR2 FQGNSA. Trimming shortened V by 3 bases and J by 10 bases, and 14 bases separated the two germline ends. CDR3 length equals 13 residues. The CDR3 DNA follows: TGTGCCAGCAGCTTGAGGGGACAAACTTCGCAGTATTTT. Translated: CASSLRGQTSQYF.

The DNA of the CDR3 is TGTGCCAGCAGTCTGCTTCGGGGCGCTGGGCAGTACTTC. It yields the protein CASSLLRGAGQYF. The genes are TRBV12-3 or TRBV12-4 and TRBJ2-7; D is tentatively TRBD1 or TRBD2 (5 bases each). The CDR3 runs to 13 residues. The V end lost 5 bases, the J end lost 9 bases, and 17 bases lay between the germline ends.

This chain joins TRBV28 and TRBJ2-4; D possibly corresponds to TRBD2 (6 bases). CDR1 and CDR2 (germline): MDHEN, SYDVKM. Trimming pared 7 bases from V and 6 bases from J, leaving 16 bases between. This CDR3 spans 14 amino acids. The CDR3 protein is CASTDGGGGNIQYF. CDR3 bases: TGTGCCAGCACGGACGGTGGGGGAGGAAACATTCAGTACTTC.

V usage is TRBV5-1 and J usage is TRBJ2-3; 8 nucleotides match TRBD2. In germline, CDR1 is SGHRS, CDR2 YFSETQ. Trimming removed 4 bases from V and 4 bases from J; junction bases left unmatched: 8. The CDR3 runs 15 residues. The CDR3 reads CASSHGGGRSDTQYF. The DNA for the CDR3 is TGCGCCAGCAGCCACGGCGGGGGGCGATCAGATACGCAGTATTTT.

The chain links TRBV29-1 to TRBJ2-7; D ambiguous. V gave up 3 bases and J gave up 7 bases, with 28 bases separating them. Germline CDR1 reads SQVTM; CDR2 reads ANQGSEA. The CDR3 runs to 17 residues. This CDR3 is CSVDPGPGCLHYDEQYF. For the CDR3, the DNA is TGCAGCGTTGACCCCGGGCCAGGATGCTTGCACTACGATGAGCAGTACTTC.

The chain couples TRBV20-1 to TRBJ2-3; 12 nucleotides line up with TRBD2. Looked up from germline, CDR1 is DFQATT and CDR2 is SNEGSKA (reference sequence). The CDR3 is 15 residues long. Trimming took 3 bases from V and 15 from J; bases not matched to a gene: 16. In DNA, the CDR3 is TGCAGTGCTAGCCCACCCGGGCTAGCGGGGGGGCGTGAATATTTT. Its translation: CSASPPGLAGGREYF.

CDR3 DNA sequence: TGCGCCAGCAGCGACAGGTCCCCGTCGGACACTGAAGCTTTCTTT. It specifies CASSDRSPSDTEAFF. The gene calls are TRBV5-1 and TRBJ1-1, with D possibly being TRBD1 (6 bases). CDR3 size: 15 residues. The V end lost 4 bases, the J end lost 3 bases, and 16 bases lay between the germline ends. Germline CDR1 is SGHRS and CDR2 is YFSETQ.

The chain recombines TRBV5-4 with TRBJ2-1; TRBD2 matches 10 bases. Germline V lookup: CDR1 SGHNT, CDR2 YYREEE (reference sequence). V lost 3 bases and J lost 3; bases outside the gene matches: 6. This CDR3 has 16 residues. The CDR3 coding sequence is TGTGCCAGCAGCTCTAAGACTAGCGGGCTCTACAATGAGCAGTTCTTC. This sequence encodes CASSSKTSGLYNEQFF.